A single sample is the source of the 2 T cell receptor beta chains below, sequenced in a study of blood T cells in healthy people across ages (dated by TCRdb to the mid-2010s). The library came from 5' RACE. This sample was sequenced with an Illumina HiSeq 2500. A second PCR of roughly 7 to 11 cycles was performed with a sample-barcoded 5' primer and a J-beta primer mix. The public reads were reanalyzed by TCRdb: fastp trimming at Q25, MiXCR alignment, in-frame beta chains only. Entries are consolidated by CDR3 protein sequence, retaining the most common genes and DNA. Within this sample are 850,000 to 1,100,000 distinct CDR3 sequences, with about two fifths of them counted one time only. Around 12% of the sample is taken by the ten largest. What was sequenced was blood. The receptors stem from a man aged 18 to 29 in good health.

V and J are TRBV6-6 and TRBJ2-5; TRBD1 is a possible D gene (5 bases). There are 14 residues in the CDR3. CDR1 is MNHNY, CDR2 SVGAGI, per germline (reference sequence). The ends were cut back, 2 bases at V and 5 bases at J, with 12 bases in the middle. For the CDR3, the DNA is TGTGCCAGCAGTTACAGTCAGGGATCGGAGACCCAGTACTTC. Amino acids: CASSYSQGSETQYF.

This sequence joins TRBV7-8 and TRBJ2-1; 7 nucleotides agree with TRBD2. J gave up 8 bases and V 5 bases, and 6 bases lay outside the gene matches. The CDR3 contains 13 residues. Per the germline V gene, CDR1 is SGHVS and CDR2 is FQNEAQ. The CDR3 is CASSPGGLYEQFF. CDR3 DNA: TGTGCCAGCAGCCCCGGGGGGTTATATGAGCAGTTCTTC.